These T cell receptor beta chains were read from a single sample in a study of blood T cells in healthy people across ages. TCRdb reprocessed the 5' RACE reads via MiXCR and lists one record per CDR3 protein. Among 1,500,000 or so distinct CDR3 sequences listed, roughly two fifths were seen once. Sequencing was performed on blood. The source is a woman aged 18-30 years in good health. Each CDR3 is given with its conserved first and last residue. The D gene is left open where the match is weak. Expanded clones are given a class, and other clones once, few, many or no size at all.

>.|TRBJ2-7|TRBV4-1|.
TGCGCCAGCAGCCAAGATCGGGCTAGCTTGAAAATCTACGAGCAGTACTTC
CASSQDRASLKIYEQYF
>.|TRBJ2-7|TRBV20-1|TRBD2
TGCAGTGCTAGAGATCCCGGACTAGCGGGAGCGGACGAGCAGTACTTC
CSARDPGLAGADEQYF
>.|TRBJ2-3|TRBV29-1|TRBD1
TGCAGCGGATGGACAGGGCCAGATACGCAGTATTTT
CSGWTGPDTQYF
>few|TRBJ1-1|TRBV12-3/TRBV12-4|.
TGTGCCAGCACCCCGCAGGGGAGAGGGACTGAAGCTTTCTTT
CASTPQGRGTEAFF
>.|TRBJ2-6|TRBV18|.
TGTGCCAGCTCACCACGGTCCGGCTACTCTGGGGCCAACGTCCTGACTTTC
CASSPRSGYSGANVLTF
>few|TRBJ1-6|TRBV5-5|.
TGTGCCAGCAGCTTGGGGACCGGGGCCCATTCACCCCTCCACTTT
CASSLGTGAHSPLHF
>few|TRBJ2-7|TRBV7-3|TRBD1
TGTGCCAGCAGCCCCAGGGGGACAGGGGACTACGAGCAGTACTTC
CASSPRGTGDYEQYF
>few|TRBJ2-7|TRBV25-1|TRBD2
TGTGCCAGCAGTGATGGGGGGGCCTACGAGCAGTACTTC
CASSDGGAYEQYF
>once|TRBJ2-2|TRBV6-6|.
TGTGCCAGCAGTTACTCGGCGGGCACCGGGGAGCTGTTTTTT
CASSYSAGTGELFF
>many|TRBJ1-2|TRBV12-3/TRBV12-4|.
TGTGCCAGCAGCTTCTATGGCTACACCTTC
CASSFYGYTF
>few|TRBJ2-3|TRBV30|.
TGTGCCTGGAGTGGACCCAAATTGAGACAGGATAGCACAGATACGCAGTATTTT
CAWSGPKLRQDSTDTQYF
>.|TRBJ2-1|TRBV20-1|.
TGCAGTGCTGTCCACGTGGCTAGGGGGGCCAATGAGCAGTTCTTC
CSAVHVARGANEQFF
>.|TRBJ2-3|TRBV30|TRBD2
TGTGCCTGCACTAGCGGCACAGATACGCAGTATTTT
CACTSGTDTQYF
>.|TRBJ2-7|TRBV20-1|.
TGCAGTGCTTTTCAACCCGGGGTCTACGAGCAGTACTTC
CSAFQPGVYEQYF
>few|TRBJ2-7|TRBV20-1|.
TGCAGTGCTAGGCGGGGTGACGCCCGGGGCGAGCAGTACTTC
CSARRGDARGEQYF
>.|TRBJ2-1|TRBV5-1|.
TGCGCCAGCAGCTTGACAGCCGCTAGCGACTACAATGAGCAGTTCTTC
CASSLTAASDYNEQFF
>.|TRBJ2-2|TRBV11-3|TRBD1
TGTGCCAGCAGTCGTCCGGGACAGGGGAACACCGGGGAGCTGTTTTTT
CASSRPGQGNTGELFF
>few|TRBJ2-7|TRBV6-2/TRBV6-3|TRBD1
TGTGCCAGCAGTTCTTATCCTGGGACAGGGTATCGCTCCGAGCAGTACTTC
CASSSYPGTGYRSEQYF
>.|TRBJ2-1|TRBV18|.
TGTGCCAGCTCACCAAAGTGGACCAGAACCACATACAATGAGCAGTTCTTC
CASSPKWTRTTYNEQFF
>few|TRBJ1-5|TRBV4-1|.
TGTGCCAGCAGCCAGTCACGCGGGCAGCCCCAGCATTTT
CASSQSRGQPQHF
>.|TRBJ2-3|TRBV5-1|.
TGCGCCAGCAGCTTCCCCGGGACGTCACAAGATACGCAGTATTTT
CASSFPGTSQDTQYF
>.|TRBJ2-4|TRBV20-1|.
TGCAGTGCTAGTGGGGGCGGGTACAAAAACATTCAGTACTTC
CSASGGGYKNIQYF
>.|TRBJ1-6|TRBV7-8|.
TGTGCCAGCAGCCCCCCGGGACTTAATAATCCACCCCTCCACTTT
CASSPPGLNNPPLHF
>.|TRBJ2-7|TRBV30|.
TGTGCCTGGAGTTCCCTCCATAGGGGAACCTACGAGCAGTACTTC
CAWSSLHRGTYEQYF
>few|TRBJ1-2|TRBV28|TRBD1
TGTGCCAGCAGTTATGTTTCTGCAATCAAGGGACAGCTCTATGGCTACACCTTC
CASSYVSAIKGQLYGYTF
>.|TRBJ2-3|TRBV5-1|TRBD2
TGCGCCAGCAGCTTAAGCGGGGGAATCACAGATACGCAGTATTTT
CASSLSGGITDTQYF
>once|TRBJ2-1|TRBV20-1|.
TGCAGTGCGCCGCCAGCGGAGACATACAATGAGCAGTTCTTC
CSAPPAETYNEQFF
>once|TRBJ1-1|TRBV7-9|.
TGTGCCAGCAGCTTAGGCCTGTGGGGCATGAACACTGAAGCTTTCTTT
CASSLGLWGMNTEAFF
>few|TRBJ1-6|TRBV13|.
TGTGCCAGCAGCCTCGGGGGATTAGGCTCACCCCTCCACTTT
CASSLGGLGSPLHF
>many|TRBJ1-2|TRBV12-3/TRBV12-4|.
TGTGCCAGCAGAGACCTCCGTGGCCGGTTTGGGGGCTACACCTTC
CASRDLRGRFGGYTF
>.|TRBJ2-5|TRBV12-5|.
TGTGCTAGTGGTGGCACGAGCGCAGAGACCCAGTACTTC
CASGGTSAETQYF
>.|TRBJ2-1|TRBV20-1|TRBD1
TGCAGTGCAACCGACAGGGTCGGATACAATGAGCAGTTCTTC
CSATDRVGYNEQFF
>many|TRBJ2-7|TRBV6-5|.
TGTGCCAGCAGTTACTCGCCAGGGTCCTACGAGCAGTACTTC
CASSYSPGSYEQYF
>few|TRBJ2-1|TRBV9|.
TGTGCCAGCAGCGTAGGTGGAGCTAGCTATGAGCAGTTCTTC
CASSVGGASYEQFF
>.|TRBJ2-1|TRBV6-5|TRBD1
TGTGCCAGCAGTAGGGACAGGGGGCGGGTGGGGAATGAGCAGTTCTTC
CASSRDRGRVGNEQFF
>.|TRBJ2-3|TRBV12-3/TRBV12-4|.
TGTGCCAGCAGTCCCCCGAGAGCAGATACGCAGTATTTT
CASSPPRADTQYF
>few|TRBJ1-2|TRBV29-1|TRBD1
TGCAGCGTTGACGGTCGACAGGGGGACTATGGCTACACCTTC
CSVDGRQGDYGYTF
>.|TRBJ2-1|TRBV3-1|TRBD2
TGTGCCAGCAGCCAGCCCCCTAGCGGGAAATACAATGAGCAGTTCTTC
CASSQPPSGKYNEQFF
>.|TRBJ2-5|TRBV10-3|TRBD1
TGTGCTATCAGTGAGTCGTCGACAGGGGTGGCTGGGACCCAGTACTTC
CAISESSTGVAGTQYF
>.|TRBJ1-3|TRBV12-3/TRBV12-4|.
TGTGCCAGCAGTTTATCAGCTGCCTACACCATATATTTT
CASSLSAAYTIYF
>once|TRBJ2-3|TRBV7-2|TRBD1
TGTGCCAGCAGCGTCTCGGGACAGTTCGCAGATACGCAGTATTTT
CASSVSGQFADTQYF